The source of this T cell receptor beta chain is a study of blood T cell repertoires in COVID-19. V was trimmed by 8 bases and J by 4 bases, leaving 21 bases between them. The germline V gene encodes CDR1 LGHDT and CDR2 YNNKEL (reference sequence). The length of the CDR3 is 16 residues. Clones were read by immunoSEQ multiplex PCR, and TCRdb kept only the in-frame ones, dropping some. The repertoire holds approximately 90,000 clones, with 80% as singletons. The sample was peripheral blood. This chain connects TRBV3-1 (or the pseudogene TRBV3-2) to TRBJ1-3; a possible D gene is TRBD1 (5 bases). This TCR came from a woman older than 75 with acute or convalescent COVID-19. The CDR3 DNA sequence: TGTGCCAGCTCTCCGAGGGAGGGGACCATAGGAAACACCATATATTTT. It encodes CASSPREGTIGNTIYF.